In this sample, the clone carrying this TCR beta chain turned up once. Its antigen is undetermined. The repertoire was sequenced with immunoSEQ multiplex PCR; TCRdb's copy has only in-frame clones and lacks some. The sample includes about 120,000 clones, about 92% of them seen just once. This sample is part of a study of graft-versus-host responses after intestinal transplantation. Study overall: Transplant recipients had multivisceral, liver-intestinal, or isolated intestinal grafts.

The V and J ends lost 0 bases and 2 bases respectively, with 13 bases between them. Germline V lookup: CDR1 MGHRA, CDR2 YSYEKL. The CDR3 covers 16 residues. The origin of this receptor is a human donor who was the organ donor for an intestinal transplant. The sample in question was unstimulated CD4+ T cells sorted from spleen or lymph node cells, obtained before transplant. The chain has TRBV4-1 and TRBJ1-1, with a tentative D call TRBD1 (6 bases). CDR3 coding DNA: TGCGCCAGCAGCCAAGATTGGAGACAGGCCAACACTGAAGCTTTCTTT. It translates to CASSQDWRQANTEAFF.